The 30 T cell receptor beta chains below all came from one sample that was sequenced in a study of T-cell reconstitution after alpha-beta-depleted transplantation in children (TCRdb year 2016). Library generation was performed with PCR. Instrument on record: Illumina HiSeq 2500. Molecular barcoding was employed in the preparation of TCR libraries, with unique molecular identifiers being used to normalize TCRbeta repertoire quantification. TCRdb reworked the public reads: Q25 trimming with fastp, MiXCR clone assembly, productive beta chains retained. When rows share a CDR3 protein, they turn into one entry using the most common DNA and genes. The sample table holds 200,000 to 300,000 distinct CDR3 sequences, of which about 12% were seen once. The leading ten clones occupy around 2.8% of the sample. The sequencing used PBMCs from the stem cell graft donor, collected from the stem cell graft. The origin of the receptors is a human donor who donated a stem cell graft to a child with acute lymphoblastic leukemia.

This clonotype has ten or more counts. The rearrangement joins TRBV20-1 to TRBJ2-2; D unclear. Trimming took off 0 bases at V and 7 bases at J, with 15 bases between the two ends. There are 15 residues in the CDR3. Germline assignment: CDR1 DFQATT and CDR2 SNEGSKA (reference sequence). Here the CDR3 DNA reads TGCAGTGCTAGAGATGGGAATTCAGCGTTCGGGGAGCTGTTTTTT. Its translation: CSARDGNSAFGELFF.

This clonotype was counted ten times or more. The gene calls are TRBV9 and TRBJ2-5; possible D gene TRBD1, 6 bases. Germline CDR1 reads SGDLS; CDR2 reads YYNGEE. Trimming removed 2 bases at V and 0 bases at J, with 11 bases between. The CDR3 contains 15 residues. CDR3 DNA: TGTGCCAGCAGCGTGGGTAGGGGGTACCAAGAGACCCAGTACTTC. It specifies CASSVGRGYQETQYF.

This clonotype was recorded many times. V gene TRBV18 combines with J gene TRBJ1-5, with D possibly being TRBD1 (5 bases). V shed 3 bases and J shed 5 bases, with 11 bases lying between them. The germline V gene has CDR1 KGHSH and CDR2 LQKENI. There are 14 residues in the CDR3. In nucleotides, the CDR3 is TGTGCCAGCTCACCCGAAGGGGTGCATCAGCCCCAGCATTTT. It encodes CASSPEGVHQPQHF.

This clonotype has only a few counts. The chain uses TRBV28 and TRBJ2-3; 9 nucleotides match TRBD2. The CDR3 has 15 residues. The V and J ends lost 5 bases and 3 bases, in that order; junction bases with no gene match: 6. Germline assignment: CDR1 MDHEN and CDR2 SYDVKM. The CDR3 DNA reads TGTGCCAGCAGTCCTAGCGGGACTCGAACAGATACGCAGTATTTT. It yields the protein CASSPSGTRTDTQYF. Using reference TRBV28 and TRBJ2-3 for the parts outside the CDR3, the full variable domain is DVKVTQSSRYLVKRTGEKVFLECVQDMDHENMFWYRQDPGLGLRLIYFSYDVKMKEKGDIPEGYSVSREKKERFSLILESASTNQTSMYLCASSPSGTRTDTQYFGPGTRLTVL.

This clonotype was picked up many times. The genes are TRBV7-2 and TRBJ1-2; possibly TRBD1 for D (5 bases). Between the trimmed V and J ends, which lost 1 base and 4 bases, there was a span of 10 bases. The CDR3 has 14 residues. The V gene's germline CDR1 is SGHTA and CDR2 FQGNSA. In DNA, the CDR3 is TGTGCCAGCAGCTTAGGCTCGGGGGTCTATGGCTACACCTTC. This translates into CASSLGSGVYGYTF.

In its sample, this clonotype was seen many times. This sequence joins TRBV20-1 and TRBJ2-3; 9 nucleotides align to TRBD1. V was clipped by 6 bases and J by 3 bases; unmatched bases: 13. The CDR3 covers 16 residues. The germline V gene encodes CDR1 DFQATT and CDR2 SNEGSKA (reference sequence). CDR3 DNA: TGCAGTGCCCCCGATACCGGGACAGGGAAGACAGATACGCAGTATTTT. As protein: CSAPDTGTGKTDTQYF.

The CDR3 is CASNNVVGEQYF. CDR3 coding DNA: TGTGCCAGTAATAACGTCGTGGGCGAGCAGTACTTC. The gene calls are TRBV19 and TRBJ2-7; D remains ambiguous. CDR1 is LNHDA, CDR2 SQIVND, per germline (reference sequence). The CDR3 extends over 12 amino acids. V dropped 7 bases and J dropped 6 bases, with 13 bases sitting between them.

The rearrangement joins TRBV6-6 to TRBJ1-3; the D is unclear. Germline CDR1 MNHNY, CDR2 SVGAGI (reference sequence). Deletions cut 6 bases from V and 2 bases from J, with 5 bases between. This CDR3 is built from 12 residues. The CDR3 sequence is CASRGPGNTIYF. CDR3 DNA: TGTGCCAGCAGGGGCCCTGGAAACACCATATATTTT.

The genes are TRBV4-3 and TRBJ2-1, with 11 bases identical to TRBD2. The CDR3 sequence is 15 residues long. V was clipped by 4 bases and J by 10 bases; unmatched bases: 9. Germline V CDR1 and CDR2: LGHNA, YSLEER. The CDR3 is CASSLGTSGTREQFF. CDR3 bases: TGCGCCAGCAGCCTAGGGACTAGCGGAACAAGAGAGCAGTTCTTC.

Many counts were recorded for this clonotype. V usage is TRBV12-3 or TRBV12-4 and J usage is TRBJ1-1; D not certain. This CDR3 has 15 amino acids. V lost 3 bases and J 0 bases, leaving 11 bases between the germline ends. CDR3: CASSFLANLNTEAFF. For the CDR3, the DNA is TGTGCCAGCAGTTTTTTGGCCAACCTGAACACTGAAGCTTTCTTT.

This clonotype has at least ten counts. The chain is built from TRBV5-1 and TRBJ2-3; 7 bases agree with TRBD2. Per germline, CDR1 SGHRS and CDR2 YFSETQ. The ends lost 2 bases at V and 0 bases at J; junction bases unmatched: 3. The CDR3 extends over 15 amino acids. CDR3 loop: CASSLAGMSTDTQYF. The DNA for the CDR3 is TGCGCCAGCAGCTTAGCGGGAATGAGCACAGATACGCAGTATTTT. Combining the CDR3 with reference TRBV5-1 and TRBJ2-3 gives the whole variable domain KAGVTQTPRYLIKTRGQQVTLSCSPISGHRSVSWYQQTPGQGLQFLFEYFSETQRNKGNFPGRFSGRQFSNSRSEMNVSTLELGDSALYLCASSLAGMSTDTQYFGPGTRLTVL.

This clonotype was observed a few times. The chain is built from TRBV20-1 and TRBJ2-7, with D unresolved. The germline CDR1 and CDR2 sequences are DFQATT and SNEGSKA (reference sequence). Trimming removed 3 bases at V and 0 bases at J, with 15 bases between. The CDR3 covers 15 residues. The CDR3 bases are TGCAGTGCTAGGTTTAGAACGGAAAGCTCCTACGAGCAGTACTTC. Amino acids: CSARFRTESSYEQYF.

This clonotype appeared a few times. This clone may be a read error of a much larger clone one base away. The chain is built from TRBV6-5 and TRBJ2-6, with TRBD1 matching over 7 bases. The CDR3 totals 17 residues. Germline CDR1 is MNHEY and CDR2 is SVGAGI. Written as DNA, the CDR3 is TGTGCCAGCAGTTTAACGCAACAGGGGTATGGGGCCAACGGCCTGACTTTC. Residues: CASSLTQQGYGANGLTF.

This clonotype was found many times. V is TRBV7-9 and J is TRBJ2-5; 7 nucleotides align to TRBD1. The CDR3 runs to 15 residues. Germline trimming cut 4 bases from V and 6 bases from J; bases unmatched to any gene: 11. Germline V lookup: CDR1 SEHNR, CDR2 FQNEAQ (reference sequence). The CDR3 reads CASSSRTGGRKTQYF. DNA for the CDR3: TGTGCCAGCAGCTCTCGGACAGGCGGGCGAAAGACCCAGTACTTC.

The sample holds many counts of this clonotype. The chain has TRBV29-1 and TRBJ2-7; TRBD1 or TRBD2 may be the D gene (5 bases each). Between the trimmed V and J ends, which lost 2 bases and 7 bases, there was a span of 12 bases. Germline V gene sequence: CDR1 SQVTM, CDR2 ANQGSEA. The CDR3 runs to 12 residues. DNA of the CDR3: TGCAGCGTTGAACAGGGAGATGGGGAGCAGTACTTC. It translates to CSVEQGDGEQYF.

This clonotype showed up just a few times. This chain uses TRBV4-3 with TRBJ2-1, with 8 nucleotides matching TRBD2. This CDR3 is 14 amino acids long. The germline V gene has CDR1 LGHNA and CDR2 YSLEER. V was clipped by 4 bases and J by 6 bases; unmatched bases: 5. The CDR3 sequence is CASSRLLAANEQFF. The CDR3 DNA reads as TGCGCCAGCAGCCGCCTACTAGCGGCCAATGAGCAGTTCTTC.

At least ten counts were recorded for this clonotype. The gene calls are TRBV30 and TRBJ1-5; 10 bases are shared with TRBD1. Germline values: CDR1 GTSNPN, CDR2 SVGIG (reference sequence). Trimming took 8 bases from V and 4 from J; bases not matched to a gene: 17. This CDR3 is built from 17 residues. The CDR3 sequence is CALRESERGQGNQPQHF. The CDR3 bases are TGTGCCCTAAGAGAGAGTGAGAGGGGACAGGGGAATCAGCCCCAGCATTTT.

This clonotype came up many times. This chain links TRBV20-1 with TRBJ2-2; perhaps D is TRBD1 or TRBD2 (5 bases each). Trimming left V 5 bases short and J 6 bases short, with 16 bases between. Germline CDR1 reads DFQATT; CDR2 reads SNEGSKA (reference sequence). This CDR3 region has 14 residues. As DNA, the CDR3 is TGCAGTGCTGCCCGGGACCGTAAAGCCGGGGAGCTGTTTTTT. Translating gives CSAARDRKAGELFF.

Many counts were recorded for this clonotype. This chain joins TRBV5-5 and TRBJ2-5, with D possibly being TRBD1 or TRBD2 (5 bases each). Germline V gene sequence: CDR1 SGHKS, CDR2 YYEKEE (reference sequence). V shed 2 bases and J shed 0 bases, with 8 bases lying between them. This CDR3 has 14 amino acids. The CDR3 DNA sequence: TGTGCCAGCAGCTTATGGGGGAACCAAGAGACCCAGTACTTC. Translated: CASSLWGNQETQYF.

This clonotype was seen repeatedly, ten times or more. The V and J genes are TRBV5-4 and TRBJ2-5; 7 bases align to TRBD1. After removal of 3 bases from V and 4 bases from J, the junction contained 0 bases not matched to a gene. The germline V gene has CDR1 SGHNT and CDR2 YYREEE (reference sequence). The CDR3 is 12 residues long. CDR3 bases: TGTGCCAGCAGCTACAGGGGAGAGACCCAGTACTTC. Its protein product is CASSYRGETQYF.

This clonotype has at least ten counts. The J gene is TRBJ2-1, the V gene TRBV20-1, with 9 bases identical to TRBD2. V shed 2 bases and J 8 bases; nucleotides not matched to a gene: 16. The CDR3 spans 17 residues. Germline loops: CDR1 DFQATT, CDR2 SNEGSKA (reference sequence). This CDR3 is CSARLLAGRPSGDEQFF. In nucleotides, the CDR3 is TGCAGTGCTAGACTGCTAGCGGGACGCCCCAGTGGGGATGAGCAGTTCTTC.

The chain is built from TRBV5-6 and TRBJ1-1; TRBD1 matches 9 bases. Trimming removed 5 bases from V and 7 bases from J; junction bases left unmatched: 12. Germline V CDR1 and CDR2: SGHDT, YYEEEE. The CDR3 runs 15 residues. The CDR3 DNA reads TGTGCCAGCAGGGCATCTGGGACAGGGAGCCTTGAAGCTTTCTTT. Its protein is CASRASGTGSLEAFF. The whole variable domain, remainder taken from reference TRBV5-6 and TRBJ1-1, is DAGVTQSPTHLIKTRGQQVTLRCSPKSGHDTVSWYQQALGQGPQFIFQYYEEEERQRGNFPDRFSGHQFPNYSSELNVNALLLGDSALYLCASRASGTGSLEAFFGQGTRLTVV.

At least ten counts were recorded for this clonotype. The V call is TRBV5-1, the J call TRBJ2-7, with D perhaps matching TRBD2 (6 bases). V gave up 4 bases and J gave up 0 bases, with 14 bases separating them. Germline CDR1 reads SGHRS; CDR2 reads YFSETQ. The CDR3 totals 15 residues. This CDR3 is CASSNRDGSSYEQYF. CDR3 bases: TGCGCCAGCAGCAACCGGGACGGGAGCTCCTACGAGCAGTACTTC.

This clonotype has ten or more counts. This chain links TRBV4-2 with TRBJ2-1, with TRBD2 identical over 8 bases. Germline V lookup: CDR1 LGHNA, CDR2 YNFKEQ. V trimming: 0 bases; J trimming: 5 bases; junction bases outside the gene matches: 6. The CDR3 runs to 16 residues. The CDR3 DNA is TGTGCCAGCAGCCAAGATCCGGGGGGGGGCAACAATGAGCAGTTCTTC. Residues: CASSQDPGGGNNEQFF.

This clonotype was counted at least ten times. The rearrangement uses TRBV7-3 and TRBJ2-1; possibly TRBD2 for D (5 bases). V shed 0 bases and J shed 4 bases, with 7 bases lying between them. Germline CDR1 SGHTA, CDR2 FQGTGA. The CDR3 contains 14 residues. The CDR3 DNA sequence: TGTGCCAGCAGCTTAACTAGCGTGTACAATGAGCAGTTCTTC. Protein: CASSLTSVYNEQFF. The full variable domain, completed using reference TRBV7-3 and TRBJ2-1, is GAGVSQTPSNKVTEKGKYVELRCDPISGHTALYWYRQSLGQGPEFLIYFQGTGAADDSGLPNDRFFAVRPEGSVSTLKIQRTERGDSAVYLCASSLTSVYNEQFFGPGTRLTVL.

The chain couples TRBV5-1 to TRBJ2-7; D remains unclear. CDR3 size: 14 residues. Trimming stripped 1 base from V and 3 bases from J, with 11 bases between. The germline gives CDR1 SGHRS, CDR2 YFSETQ. CDR3 loop: CASSLQHSNYEQYF. In DNA form, the CDR3 reads TGCGCCAGCAGCTTGCAACATTCTAACTACGAGCAGTACTTC.

This clonotype was recorded many times. The chain couples TRBV7-6 to TRBJ2-7; D gene unclear. V lost 5 bases and J 2 bases, leaving 16 bases between the germline ends. Germline loops: CDR1 SGHVS, CDR2 FNYEAQ. The CDR3 consists of 15 residues. The CDR3 DNA reads TGTGCCAGCAGCCCAAATGCGTGGGTGACCTACGAGCAGTACTTC. This gives the protein CASSPNAWVTYEQYF.

This clonotype was picked up many times. Here the CDR3 reads CASSLFGGSYEQYF. The CDR3, as DNA: TGTGCCAGCAGTTTATTTGGGGGGTCCTACGAGCAGTACTTC. This chain connects TRBV27 to TRBJ2-7; D might be TRBD2 (6 bases). V was shortened by 1 base and J by 1 base, with 8 bases between the two germline ends. The CDR3 extends over 14 amino acids. Germline CDR1 MNHEY, CDR2 SMNVEV (reference sequence).

This clonotype was seen ten or more times. This chain uses TRBV7-9 with TRBJ2-1; TRBD2 aligns across 13 bases. The CDR3 consists of 18 residues. Germline V CDR1 and CDR2: SEHNR, FQNEAQ (reference sequence). Germline trimming cut 7 bases from V and 4 bases from J; bases unmatched to any gene: 13. The DNA of the CDR3 is TGTGCCAGCACCTATCCCGGGACTAGCGGGGCCCCGTACAATGAGCAGTTCTTC. Translation: CASTYPGTSGAPYNEQFF. Drawing the rest from reference TRBV7-9 and TRBJ2-1, the complete variable domain is DTGVSQNPRHKITKRGQNVTFRCDPISEHNRLYWYRQTLGQGPEFLTYFQNEAQLEKSRLLSDRFSAERPKGSFSTLEIQRTEQGDSAMYLCASTYPGTSGAPYNEQFFGPGTRLTVL.

This clonotype has ten or more counts. This sequence joins TRBV6-1 and TRBJ1-2, with TRBD1 matching 8 bases. The CDR3 covers 19 residues. The trim removed 8 bases at V and 3 bases at J, leaving 23 bases unmatched. The V gene's germline CDR1 is MNHNS and CDR2 SASEGT. The CDR3 DNA reads as TGTGCCAGCTTTACAGGACAGGGCCTTCTTATCCCGCGGGACTATGGCTACACCTTC. Translated, it gives CASFTGQGLLIPRDYGYTF.